This T cell receptor beta chain is drawn from a study of T cell responses to AZD1222 COVID-19 vaccine. Findings and caveats of the study: Only a handful of AZD1222 recipients were seropositive at baseline. Clonal diversity may have been underestimated in mostly white British donors.

J lost 9 bases, V lost 4 bases, and 5 bases had no gene match. This CDR3 comprises 12 residues. Germline V lookup: CDR1 SQVTM, CDR2 ANQGSEA. TCRdb keeps only in-frame clones here, not all; method: immunoSEQ multiplex PCR. The data show about 150,000 clones, roughly 90% seen once. Points on this clone: What it binds is not known.

This chain connects TRBV29-1 to TRBJ2-1; TRBD1 matches at 8 bases. The input for sequencing was peripheral blood, taken 28 days after the second AZD1222 dose. The TCR originated in an adult who received the AZD1222 COVID-19 vaccine. The CDR3 protein is CSVVRGRVEQFF. In nucleotides, the CDR3 is TGCAGCGTTGTCAGGGGGCGAGTTGAGCAGTTCTTC.